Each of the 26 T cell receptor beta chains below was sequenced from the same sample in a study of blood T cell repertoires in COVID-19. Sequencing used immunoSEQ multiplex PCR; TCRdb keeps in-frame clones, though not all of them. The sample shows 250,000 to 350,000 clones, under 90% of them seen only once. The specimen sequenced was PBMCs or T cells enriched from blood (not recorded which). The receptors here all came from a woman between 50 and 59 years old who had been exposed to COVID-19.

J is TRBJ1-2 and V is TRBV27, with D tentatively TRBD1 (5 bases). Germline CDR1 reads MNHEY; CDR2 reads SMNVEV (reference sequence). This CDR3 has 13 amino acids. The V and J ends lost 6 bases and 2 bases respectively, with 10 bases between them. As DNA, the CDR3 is TGTGCCAGCAGCCCGGCAGGGAACTATGGCTACACCTTC. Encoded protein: CASSPAGNYGYTF.

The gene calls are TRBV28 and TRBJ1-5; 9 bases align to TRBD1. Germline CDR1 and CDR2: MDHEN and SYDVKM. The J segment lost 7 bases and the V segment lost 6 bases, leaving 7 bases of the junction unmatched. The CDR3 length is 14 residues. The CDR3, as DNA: TGTGCCAGCAGACCCGGGACAGGGTGGCAGCCCCAGCATTTT. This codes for CASRPGTGWQPQHF.

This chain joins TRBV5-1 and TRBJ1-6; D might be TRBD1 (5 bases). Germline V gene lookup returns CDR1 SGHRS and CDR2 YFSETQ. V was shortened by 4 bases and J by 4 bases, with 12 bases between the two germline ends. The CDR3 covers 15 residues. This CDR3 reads CASSTDSYYNSPLHF. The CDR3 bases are TGCGCCAGCAGCACCGACAGTTATTATAATTCACCCCTCCACTTT.

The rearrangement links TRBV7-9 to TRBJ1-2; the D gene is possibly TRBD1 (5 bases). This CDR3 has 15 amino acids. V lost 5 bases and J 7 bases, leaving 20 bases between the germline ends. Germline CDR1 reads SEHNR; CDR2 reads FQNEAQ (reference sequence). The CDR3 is CASSPVGDNSPGYTF. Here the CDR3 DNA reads TGTGCCAGCAGCCCAGTAGGGGATAACAGCCCTGGCTACACCTTC.

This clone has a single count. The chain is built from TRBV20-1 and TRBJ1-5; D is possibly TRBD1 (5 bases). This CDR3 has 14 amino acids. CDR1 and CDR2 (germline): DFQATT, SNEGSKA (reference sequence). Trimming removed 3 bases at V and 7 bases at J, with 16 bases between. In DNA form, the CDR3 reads TGCAGTGCTAGTCTGGAGGGCCGGGGGCAGCCCCAGCATTTT. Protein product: CSASLEGRGQPQHF.

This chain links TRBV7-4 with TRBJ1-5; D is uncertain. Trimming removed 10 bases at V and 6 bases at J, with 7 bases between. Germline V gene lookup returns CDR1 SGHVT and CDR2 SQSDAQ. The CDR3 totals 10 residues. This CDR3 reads CATGSQPQHF. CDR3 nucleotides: TGTGCCACCGGGAGTCAGCCCCAGCATTTT. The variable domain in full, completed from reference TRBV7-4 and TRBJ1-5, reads GAGVSQSPRYKVAKRGRDVALRCDSISGHVTLYWYRQTLGQGSEVLTYSQSDAQRDKSGRPSGRFSAERPERSVSTLKIQRTEQGDSAVYLCATGSQPQHFGDGTRLSIL.

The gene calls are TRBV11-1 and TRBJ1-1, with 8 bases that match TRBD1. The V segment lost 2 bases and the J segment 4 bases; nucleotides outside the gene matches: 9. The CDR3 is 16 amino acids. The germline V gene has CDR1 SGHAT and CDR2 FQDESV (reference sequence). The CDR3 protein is CASSLPSSGGGTEAFF. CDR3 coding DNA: TGTGCCAGCAGCTTACCTTCCTCAGGGGGCGGCACTGAAGCTTTCTTT.

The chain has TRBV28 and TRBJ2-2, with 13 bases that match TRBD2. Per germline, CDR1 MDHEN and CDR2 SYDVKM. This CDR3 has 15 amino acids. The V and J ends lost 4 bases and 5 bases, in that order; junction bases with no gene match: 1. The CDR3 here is CASSSLAGGTGELFF. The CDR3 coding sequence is TGTGCCAGCAGTTCACTAGCGGGGGGGACCGGGGAGCTGTTTTTT. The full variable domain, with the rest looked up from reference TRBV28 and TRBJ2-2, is DVKVTQSSRYLVKRTGEKVFLECVQDMDHENMFWYRQDPGLGLRLIYFSYDVKMKEKGDIPEGYSVSREKKERFSLILESASTNQTSMYLCASSSLAGGTGELFFGEGSRLTVL.

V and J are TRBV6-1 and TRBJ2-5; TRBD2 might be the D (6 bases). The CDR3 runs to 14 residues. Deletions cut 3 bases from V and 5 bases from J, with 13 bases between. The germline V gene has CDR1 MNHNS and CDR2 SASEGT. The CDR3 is CASSESVGRETQYF. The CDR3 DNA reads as TGTGCCAGCAGTGAGTCAGTGGGGAGGGAGACCCAGTACTTC.

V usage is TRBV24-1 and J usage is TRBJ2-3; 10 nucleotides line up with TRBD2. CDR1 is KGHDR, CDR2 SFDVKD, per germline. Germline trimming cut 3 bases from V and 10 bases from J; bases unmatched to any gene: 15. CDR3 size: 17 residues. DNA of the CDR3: TGTGCCACCAGTGATCCAGGGTCCCTAGCGGGGGCCCCTCCGCAGTATTTT. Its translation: CATSDPGSLAGAPPQYF.

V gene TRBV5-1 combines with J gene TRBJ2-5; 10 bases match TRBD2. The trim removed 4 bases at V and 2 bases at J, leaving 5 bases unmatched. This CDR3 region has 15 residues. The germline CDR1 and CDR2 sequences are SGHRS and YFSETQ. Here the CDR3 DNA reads TGCGCCAGCAGCAGCCTAGCGGGGGAGCAAGAGACCCAGTACTTC. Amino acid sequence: CASSSLAGEQETQYF.

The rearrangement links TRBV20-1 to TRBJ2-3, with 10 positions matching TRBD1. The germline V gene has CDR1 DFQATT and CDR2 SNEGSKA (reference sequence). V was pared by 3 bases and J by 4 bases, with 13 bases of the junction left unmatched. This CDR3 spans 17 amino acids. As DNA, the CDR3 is TGCAGTGCTAGTTCCCCGTTAAGGGACAGGGGATCAGATACGCAGTATTTT. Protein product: CSASSPLRDRGSDTQYF.

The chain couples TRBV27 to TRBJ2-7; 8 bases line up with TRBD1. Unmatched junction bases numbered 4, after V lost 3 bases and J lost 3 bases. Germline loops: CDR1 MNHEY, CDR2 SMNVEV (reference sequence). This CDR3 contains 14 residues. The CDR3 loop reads CASSFWDRYYEQYF. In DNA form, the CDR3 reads TGTGCCAGCAGTTTTTGGGACAGGTACTACGAGCAGTACTTC.

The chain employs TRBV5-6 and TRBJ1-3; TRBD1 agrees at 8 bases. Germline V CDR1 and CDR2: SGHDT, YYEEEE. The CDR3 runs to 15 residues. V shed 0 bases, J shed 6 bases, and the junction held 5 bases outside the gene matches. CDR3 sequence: CASSLDGQGANTIYF. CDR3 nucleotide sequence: TGTGCCAGCAGCTTGGATGGACAGGGAGCAAACACCATATATTTT.

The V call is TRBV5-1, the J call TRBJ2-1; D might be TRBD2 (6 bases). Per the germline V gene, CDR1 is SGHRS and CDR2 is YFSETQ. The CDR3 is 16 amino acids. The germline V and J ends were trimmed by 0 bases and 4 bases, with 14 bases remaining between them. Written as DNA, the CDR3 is TGCGCCAGCAGCTTGGTTTCGGGACTGCCGTACAATGAGCAGTTCTTC. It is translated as CASSLVSGLPYNEQFF.

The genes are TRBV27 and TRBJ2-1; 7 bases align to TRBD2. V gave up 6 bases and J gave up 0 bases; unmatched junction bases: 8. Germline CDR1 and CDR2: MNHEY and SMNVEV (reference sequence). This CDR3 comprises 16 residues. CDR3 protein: CASRLRGGSSYNEQFF. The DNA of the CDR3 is TGTGCCAGCAGACTAAGAGGCGGGAGCTCCTACAATGAGCAGTTCTTC.

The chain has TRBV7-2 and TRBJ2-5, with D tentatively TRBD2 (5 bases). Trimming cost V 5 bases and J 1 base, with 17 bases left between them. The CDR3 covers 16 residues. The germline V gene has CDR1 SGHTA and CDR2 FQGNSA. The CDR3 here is CASSRDRWQIQETQYF. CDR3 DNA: TGTGCCAGCAGCCGGGATAGGTGGCAGATCCAAGAGACCCAGTACTTC. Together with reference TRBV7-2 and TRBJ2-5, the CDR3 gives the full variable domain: GAGVSQSPSNKVTEKGKDVELRCDPISGHTALYWYRQSLGQGLEFLIYFQGNSAPDKSGLPSDRFSAERTGGSVSTLTIQRTQQEDSAVYLCASSRDRWQIQETQYFGPGTRLLVL.

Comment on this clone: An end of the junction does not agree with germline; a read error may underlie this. The CDR3 region is CASSLGTGLGVHF. DNA of the CDR3: TGTGCCAGCAGCTTGGGGACAGGCCTTGGGGTGCACTTC. The chain carries TRBV5-6 and TRBJ2-7, with 7 positions matching TRBD1. This CDR3 has 13 residues. The germline gives CDR1 SGHDT, CDR2 YYEEEE.

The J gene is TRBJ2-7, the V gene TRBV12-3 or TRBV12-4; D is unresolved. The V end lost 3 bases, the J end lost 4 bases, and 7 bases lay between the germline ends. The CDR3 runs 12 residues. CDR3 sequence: CASSLRLYEQYF. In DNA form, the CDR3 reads TGTGCCAGCAGTTTGCGGCTATACGAGCAGTACTTC.

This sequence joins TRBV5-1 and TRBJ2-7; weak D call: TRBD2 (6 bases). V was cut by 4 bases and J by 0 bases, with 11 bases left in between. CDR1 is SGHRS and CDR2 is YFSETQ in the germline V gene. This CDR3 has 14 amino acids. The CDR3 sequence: CASSPDGGSYEQYF. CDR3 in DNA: TGCGCCAGCAGCCCCGACGGGGGCTCCTACGAGCAGTACTTC.

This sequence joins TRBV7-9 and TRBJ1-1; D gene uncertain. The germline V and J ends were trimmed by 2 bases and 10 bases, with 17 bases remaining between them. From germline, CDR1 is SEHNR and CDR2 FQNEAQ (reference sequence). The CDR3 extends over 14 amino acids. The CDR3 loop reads CASSLSPQSPTAFF. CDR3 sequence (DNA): TGTGCCAGCAGCTTATCCCCACAGTCCCCCACAGCTTTCTTT.

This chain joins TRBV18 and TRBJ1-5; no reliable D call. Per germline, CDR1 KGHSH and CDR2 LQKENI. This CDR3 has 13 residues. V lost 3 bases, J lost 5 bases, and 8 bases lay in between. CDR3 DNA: TGTGCCAGCTCACCTGTCGCAGATCAGCCCCAGCATTTT. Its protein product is CASSPVADQPQHF.

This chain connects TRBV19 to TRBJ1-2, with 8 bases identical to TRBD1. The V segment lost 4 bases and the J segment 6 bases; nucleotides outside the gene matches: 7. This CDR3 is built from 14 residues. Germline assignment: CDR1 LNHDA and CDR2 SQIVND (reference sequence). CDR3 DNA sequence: TGTGCCAGTAGTACCAAGACAGGGGTCCATGGCTACACCTTC. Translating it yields CASSTKTGVHGYTF.

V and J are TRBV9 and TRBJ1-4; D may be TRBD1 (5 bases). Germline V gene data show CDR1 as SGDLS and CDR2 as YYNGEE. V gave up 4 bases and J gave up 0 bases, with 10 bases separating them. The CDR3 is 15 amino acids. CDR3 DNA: TGTGCCAGCAGCTCATCGGGGGCAACTAATGAAAAACTGTTTTTT. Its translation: CASSSSGATNEKLFF. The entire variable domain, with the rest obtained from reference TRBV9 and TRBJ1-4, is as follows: DSGVTQTPKHLITATGQRVTLRCSPRSGDLSVYWYQQSLDQGLQFLIQYYNGEERAKGNILERFSAQQFPDLHSELNLSSLELGDSALYFCASSSSGATNEKLFFGSGTQLSVL.

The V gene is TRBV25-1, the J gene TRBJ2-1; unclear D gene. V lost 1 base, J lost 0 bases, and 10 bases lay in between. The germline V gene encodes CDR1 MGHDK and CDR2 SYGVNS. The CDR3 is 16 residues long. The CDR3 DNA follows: TGTGCCAGCAGTGAATCCAGAAGAAGCTCCTACAATGAGCAGTTCTTC. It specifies CASSESRRSSYNEQFF.

Here the CDR3 reads CASSQQGVRSGNTIYF. The CDR3 bases are TGTGCCAGCAGCCAACAGGGGGTACGTTCTGGAAACACCATATATTTT. The rearrangement joins TRBV7-2 to TRBJ1-3; 8 bases fit TRBD1. The ends lost 5 bases at V and 1 base at J; junction bases unmatched: 7. The CDR3 runs 16 residues. Germline V gives CDR1 SGHTA, CDR2 FQGNSA.